This TCR beta chain was sequenced for a study of blood T cells in healthy people across ages. Using a J-beta primer mix together with a sample-barcoded 5' primer, a second PCR was run for about 7 to 12 cycles. Every sample returned 3 million or more CDR3-containing paired-end reads. One entry per CDR3 protein results from TCRdb running MiXCR on the 5' RACE reads. The sample records around 2 million distinct CDR3 sequences, 39% being singletons. Points from the study as a whole: Diversity estimates drawn from one million T cells were deemed underestimates.

As for this clonotype: Antigen: not known.

V shed 5 bases, J shed 4 bases, and the junction held 7 bases outside the gene matches. This CDR3 is built from 14 residues. Germline-derived CDR1 and CDR2 are DFQATT and SNEGSKA (reference sequence). The chain has TRBV20-1 and TRBJ2-5, with TRBD2 matching over 10 bases. Material for sequencing was blood. The source is a human donor in good health. The CDR3 is CSALLAGRTETQYF. The CDR3 DNA follows: TGCAGTGCTTTACTAGCGGGGAGGACAGAGACCCAGTACTTC.